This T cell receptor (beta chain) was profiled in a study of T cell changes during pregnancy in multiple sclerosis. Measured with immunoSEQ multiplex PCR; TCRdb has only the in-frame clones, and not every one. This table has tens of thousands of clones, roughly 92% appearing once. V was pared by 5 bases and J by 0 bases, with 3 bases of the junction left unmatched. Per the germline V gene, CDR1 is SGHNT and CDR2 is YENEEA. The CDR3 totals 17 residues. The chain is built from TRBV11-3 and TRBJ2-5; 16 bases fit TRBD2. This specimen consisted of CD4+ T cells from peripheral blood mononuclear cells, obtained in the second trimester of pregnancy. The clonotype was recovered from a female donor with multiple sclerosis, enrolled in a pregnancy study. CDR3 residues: CASSPGLAGGNQETQYF. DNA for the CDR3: TGTGCCAGCAGCCCGGGACTAGCGGGGGGGAACCAAGAGACCCAGTACTTC.